This TCR beta chain was obtained from a study of T cell changes during pregnancy in multiple sclerosis. Sequencing was performed with immunoSEQ multiplex PCR; in TCRdb, only in-frame clones are kept and a portion is missing. The data hold approximately 35,000 clones, with roughly 92% observed a single time. CDR1 is SGHKS and CDR2 is YYEKEE in the germline V gene (reference sequence). Trimming removed 0 bases from V and 5 bases from J, with 8 bases in between. There are 13 residues in the CDR3. Sequenced sample: PBMCs (not recorded whether the cells were cultured). This receptor was obtained from a female donor with multiple sclerosis, enrolled in a pregnancy study. The V call is TRBV5-5, the J call TRBJ1-1; D is unclear. The CDR3: CASSLGGRTEAFF. The CDR3 DNA reads TGTGCCAGCAGCTTGGGGGGAAGGACTGAAGCTTTCTTT.